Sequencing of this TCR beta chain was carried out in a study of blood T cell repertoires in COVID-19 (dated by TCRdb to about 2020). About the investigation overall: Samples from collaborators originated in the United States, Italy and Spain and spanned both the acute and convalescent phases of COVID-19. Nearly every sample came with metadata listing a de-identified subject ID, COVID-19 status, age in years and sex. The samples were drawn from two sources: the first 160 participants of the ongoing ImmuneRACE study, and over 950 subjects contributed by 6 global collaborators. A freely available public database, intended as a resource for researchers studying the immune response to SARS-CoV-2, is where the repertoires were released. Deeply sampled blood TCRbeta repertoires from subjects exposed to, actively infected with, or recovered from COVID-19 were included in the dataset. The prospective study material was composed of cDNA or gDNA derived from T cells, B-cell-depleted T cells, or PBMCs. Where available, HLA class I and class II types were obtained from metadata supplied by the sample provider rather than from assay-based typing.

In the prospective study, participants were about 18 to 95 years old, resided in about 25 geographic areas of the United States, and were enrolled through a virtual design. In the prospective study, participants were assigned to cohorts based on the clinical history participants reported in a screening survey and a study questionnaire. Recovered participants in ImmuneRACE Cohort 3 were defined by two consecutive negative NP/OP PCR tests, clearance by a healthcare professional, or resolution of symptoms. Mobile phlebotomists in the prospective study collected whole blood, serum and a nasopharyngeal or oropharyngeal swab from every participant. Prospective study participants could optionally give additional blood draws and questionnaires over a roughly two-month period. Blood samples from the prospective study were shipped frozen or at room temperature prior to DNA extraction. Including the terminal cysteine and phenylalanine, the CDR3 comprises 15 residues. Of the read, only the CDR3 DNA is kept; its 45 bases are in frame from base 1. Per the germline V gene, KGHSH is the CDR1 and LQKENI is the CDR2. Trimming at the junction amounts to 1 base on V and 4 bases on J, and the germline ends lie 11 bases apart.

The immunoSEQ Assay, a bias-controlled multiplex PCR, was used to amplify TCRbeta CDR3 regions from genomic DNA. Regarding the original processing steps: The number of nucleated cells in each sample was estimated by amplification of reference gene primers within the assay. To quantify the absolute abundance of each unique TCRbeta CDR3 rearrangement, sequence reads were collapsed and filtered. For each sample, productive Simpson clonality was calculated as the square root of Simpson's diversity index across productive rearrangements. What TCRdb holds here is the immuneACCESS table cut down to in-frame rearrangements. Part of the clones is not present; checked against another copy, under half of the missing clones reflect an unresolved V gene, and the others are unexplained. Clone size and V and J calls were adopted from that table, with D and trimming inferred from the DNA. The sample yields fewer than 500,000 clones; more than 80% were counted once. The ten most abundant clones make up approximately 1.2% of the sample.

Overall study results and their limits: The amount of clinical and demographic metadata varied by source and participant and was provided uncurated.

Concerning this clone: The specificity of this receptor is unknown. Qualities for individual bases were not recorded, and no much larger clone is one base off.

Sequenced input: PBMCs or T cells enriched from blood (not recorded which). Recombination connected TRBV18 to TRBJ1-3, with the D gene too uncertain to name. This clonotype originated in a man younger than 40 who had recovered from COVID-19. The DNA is TGTGCCAGCTCACCACGGTCAGAATCCGGAAACACCATATATTTT. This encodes CASSPRSESGNTIYF.